This TCR beta chain comes out of a study of regulatory T cells in long-lasting Graves disease. Many counts were recorded for this clonotype. Time point given: newly diagnosed GD, antithyroid drugs for less than 3 months. Isolated PBMC RNA provided the starting material for the TCR library. Germline V lookup: CDR1 SGHDN, CDR2 FVKESK. This CDR3 is 14 amino acids long. V dropped 3 bases and J dropped 6 bases, with 14 bases sitting between them. The authors built TCR beta libraries using iRepertoire HTBI primers and Arm-PCR of CDR3 regions. In TCRdb, the multiplex PCR reads were re-called with MiXCR into one record per CDR3 protein. The table records approximately 270,000 distinct CDR3 sequences, about 17% of them present only once. The sample was also linked to a second study, of T cells in Graves' hyperthyroidism and ophthalmopathy.

The chain carries TRBV14 and TRBJ1-2, with a tentative D call TRBD1 (6 bases). This receptor was taken from a woman aged 25 to 39 with Graves disease. Source: peripheral blood mononuclear cells (PBMCs), taken at new diagnosis, from a patient treated with antithyroid drugs. The CDR3 DNA reads as TGTGCCAGCAGCCACGGGACAACCCGAGATGGCTACACCTTC. Translation gives CASSHGTTRDGYTF.